This TCR beta chain was retrieved from a study of cytomegalovirus exposure and HLA in healthy donors. Study-level background: About 83 million unique TCRs from HLA-typed donors made up an early data release.

As to this clone: The antigen is unknown.

The PCR contained 60 Vbeta and 13 Jbeta primers. The assay was immunoSEQ multiplex PCR, and TCRdb's table has in-frame clones only and misses some. This sample has just over 70,000 clones, with around 70% found just once. General study results and limits: Later, an analysis found that common viral pathogens appeared to be linked with several of the most significant clusters. An ancestry cluster, one associated with Asian ancestry, reportedly showed fewer N-insertions than the approximately 670-donor mean in a later analysis. Presence/absence analyses assumed roughly uniform sequencing depth across donors.

The germline gives CDR1 ENHRY, CDR2 SYGVKD. This CDR3 has 17 residues. With 1 base clipped from V and 5 bases from J, the junction kept 9 bases outside the gene matches. Sample: PBMCs. V usage is TRBV10-3 and J usage is TRBJ2-2, with 8 positions matching TRBD1. This sequence originates from a human donor in good health. This chain's CDR3 is CAISELGGQEATGELFF. The CDR3 DNA follows: TGTGCCATCAGTGAGTTGGGGGGACAGGAGGCGACCGGGGAGCTGTTTTTT.